This T cell receptor beta chain came from a study of blood T cells in healthy people across ages. Findings and caveats of the study: The donors' CMV status was not determined, possibly confounding changes in expanded clonotypes. Per million T cells, the diversity of TCR beta decreased roughly linearly as age advanced.

This clonotype was counted only a few times. Its specificity is unknown. A sample-barcoded 5' primer and a J-beta primer mix were used in a second PCR of about 7 to 12 cycles. Each cDNA molecule carried a tag from a template-switch adaptor that contained 12 random nucleotides. TCRdb fed the 5' RACE reads into MiXCR, producing one record per CDR3 protein. The top ten hold around 15% of the sample, which has 850,000 or so distinct CDR3 sequences, around 28% seen once. This CDR3 spans 14 amino acids. Germline lookup yields CDR1 MNHEY and CDR2 SMNVEV (reference sequence). V shed 6 bases, J shed 6 bases, and the junction held 5 bases outside the gene matches.

The sample comprised blood. This rearrangement joins TRBV27 to TRBJ1-4; 9 nucleotides line up with TRBD1. This clonotype was sampled from a woman aged 80 or over in good health. This CDR3 is CASSWDRDYEKLFF. The DNA of the CDR3 is TGTGCCAGCAGCTGGGACAGGGATTATGAAAAACTGTTTTTT.